Presented here are 6 T cell receptor beta chains from one specimen sequenced in a study of regulatory T cells in long-lasting Graves disease. In building TCR beta libraries, iRepertoire HTBI primers were used together with Arm-PCR of CDR3 regions. TCRdb ran MiXCR on the multiplex PCR reads and lists one entry per CDR3 protein. The sample contains 450,000 to 600,000 distinct CDR3 sequences, about 17% of which appear only once. Time point described: newly diagnosed GD, antithyroid drugs for less than 3 months. The TCR library used RNA extracted from PBMCs. These data were also filed under a second study, of T cells in Graves' hyperthyroidism and ophthalmopathy.

The sequences come from peripheral blood mononuclear cells (PBMCs), collected at new diagnosis, from a patient treated with antithyroid drugs. These receptors were collected from a man between 40 and 49 years old with Graves disease.

This clonotype was recorded many times. This sequence joins TRBV13 and TRBJ1-1; possibly TRBD1 for D (6 bases). Deletions cut 5 bases from V and 4 bases from J, with 17 bases between. This CDR3 has 15 amino acids. Looked up from germline, CDR1 is PRHDT and CDR2 is FYEKMQ (reference sequence). The DNA for the CDR3 is TGTGCCAGCAGCAAAGTGAACAGGGCGGGCACTGAAGCTTTCTTT. Protein product: CASSKVNRAGTEAFF.

This clonotype appeared many times. One end of the junction does not line up with germline, which may come from a read error. This chain joins TRBV7-2 and TRBJ1-5; weak D call: TRBD1 (5 bases). The CDR3 has 13 residues. Germline V gene sequence: CDR1 SGHTA, CDR2 FQGNSA. The CDR3 sequence is CASSLGGETGRIF. CDR3 nucleotide sequence: TGTGCCAGCAGCTTAGGGGGAGAGACGGGACGGATTTTT.

This clonotype has a handful of counts. A much bigger clone sits one base away, suggesting this may be a read error. The J gene is TRBJ2-1, the V gene TRBV11-3, with a possible D match to TRBD1 (6 bases). Germline loops: CDR1 SGHNT, CDR2 YENEEA. This CDR3 region has 14 residues. V was trimmed by 5 bases and J by 5 bases, leaving 13 bases between them. CDR3 coding DNA: TGTGCCAGCAGCCCACGTTGGACAGACAATGAGCAGTTCTTC. As protein: CASSPRWTDNEQFF.

This clonotype was counted ten times or more. V gene TRBV11-3 combines with J gene TRBJ2-3; weak D call: TRBD2 (5 bases). V was clipped by 2 bases and J by 2 bases, with 11 bases between them. Germline-derived CDR1 and CDR2 are SGHNT and YENEEA. The CDR3 length is 15 residues. Written as DNA, the CDR3 is TGTGCCAGCAGCTTACAGCGGATCGACACAGATACGCAGTATTTT. Amino acid sequence: CASSLQRIDTDTQYF.

V is TRBV29-1 and J is TRBJ2-3; D unresolved. Trimming removed 3 bases at V and 0 bases at J, with 4 bases between. This CDR3 comprises 12 residues. Germline CDR1 SQVTM, CDR2 ANQGSEA. The CDR3 DNA reads TGCAGCGTTGATACTAGCACAGATACGCAGTATTTT. Amino acid sequence: CSVDTSTDTQYF.

This clonotype has a count of ten or more. This chain connects TRBV18 to TRBJ1-5; D unclear. The CDR3 sequence is 13 residues long. Germline CDR1 is KGHSH and CDR2 is LQKENI. V lost 3 bases and J 7 bases, leaving 10 bases between the germline ends. The CDR3 loop reads CASSPQIEQPQHF. In DNA form, the CDR3 reads TGTGCCAGCTCACCTCAGATAGAGCAGCCCCAGCATTTT.